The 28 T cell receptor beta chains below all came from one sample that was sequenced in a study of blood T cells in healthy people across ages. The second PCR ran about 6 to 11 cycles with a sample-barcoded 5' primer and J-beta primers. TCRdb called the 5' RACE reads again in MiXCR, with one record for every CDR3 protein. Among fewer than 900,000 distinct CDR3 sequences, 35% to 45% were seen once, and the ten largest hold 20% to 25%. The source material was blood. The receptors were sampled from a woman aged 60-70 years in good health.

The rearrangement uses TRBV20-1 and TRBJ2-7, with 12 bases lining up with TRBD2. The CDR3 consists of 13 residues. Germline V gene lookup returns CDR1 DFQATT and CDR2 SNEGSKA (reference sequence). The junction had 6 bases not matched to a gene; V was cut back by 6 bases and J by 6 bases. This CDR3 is CSAQTSGSSEQYF. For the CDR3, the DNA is TGCAGTGCCCAGACTAGCGGGAGTTCCGAGCAGTACTTC.

The CDR3 loop reads CASSLNSRRGRTEAFF. As DNA, the CDR3 is TGTGCCAGCAGCCTTAACTCCCGCAGGGGGCGGACTGAAGCTTTCTTT. The chain employs TRBV7-9 and TRBJ1-1, with 8 bases matching TRBD1. The CDR3 consists of 16 residues. Germline loops: CDR1 SEHNR, CDR2 FQNEAQ (reference sequence). The junction had 13 bases not matched to a gene; V was cut back by 5 bases and J by 5 bases. Based on the CDR3 plus reference TRBV7-9 and TRBJ1-1, the full variable domain is DTGVSQNPRHKITKRGQNVTFRCDPISEHNRLYWYRQTLGQGPEFLTYFQNEAQLEKSRLLSDRFSAERPKGSFSTLEIQRTEQGDSAMYLCASSLNSRRGRTEAFFGQGTRLTVV.

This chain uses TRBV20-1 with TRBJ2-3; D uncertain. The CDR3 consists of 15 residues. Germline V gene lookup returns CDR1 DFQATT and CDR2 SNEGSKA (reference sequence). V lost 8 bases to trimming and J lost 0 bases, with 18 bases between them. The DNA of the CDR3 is TGCAGTCCTACCGCCGGCGTTTGGAGCACAGATACGCAGTATTTT. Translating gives CSPTAGVWSTDTQYF.

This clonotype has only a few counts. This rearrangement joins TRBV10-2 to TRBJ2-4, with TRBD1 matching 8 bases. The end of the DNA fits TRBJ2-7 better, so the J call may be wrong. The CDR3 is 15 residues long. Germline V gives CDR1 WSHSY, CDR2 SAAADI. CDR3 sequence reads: CASRRTGLATYEQYF. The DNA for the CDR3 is TGCGCCAGCAGAAGGACAGGGTTGGCAACCTACGAGCAGTACTTC.

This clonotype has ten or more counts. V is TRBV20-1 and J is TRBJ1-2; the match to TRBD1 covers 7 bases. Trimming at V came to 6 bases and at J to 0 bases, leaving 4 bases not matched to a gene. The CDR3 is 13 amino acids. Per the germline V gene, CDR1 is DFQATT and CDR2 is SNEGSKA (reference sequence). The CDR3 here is CSAEDRTNYGYTF. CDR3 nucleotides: TGCAGTGCGGAGGACAGGACTAACTATGGCTACACCTTC.

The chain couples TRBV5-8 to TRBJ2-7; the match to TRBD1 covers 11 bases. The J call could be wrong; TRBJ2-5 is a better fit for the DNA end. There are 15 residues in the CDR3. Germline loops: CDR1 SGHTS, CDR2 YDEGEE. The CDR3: CASSSRDRGSQTQYF. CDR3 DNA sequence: TGTGCCAGCAGCTCTAGGGACAGGGGGTCTCAGACCCAGTACTTC.

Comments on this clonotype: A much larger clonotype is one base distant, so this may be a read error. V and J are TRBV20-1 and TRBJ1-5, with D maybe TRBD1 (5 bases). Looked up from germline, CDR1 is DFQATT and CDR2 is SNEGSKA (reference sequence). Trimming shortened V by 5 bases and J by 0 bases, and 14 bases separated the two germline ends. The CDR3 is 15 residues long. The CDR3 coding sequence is TGCAGTGCTCGTCACAGGATTAATAGCAATCAGCCCCAGCATTTT. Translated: CSARHRINSNQPQHF.

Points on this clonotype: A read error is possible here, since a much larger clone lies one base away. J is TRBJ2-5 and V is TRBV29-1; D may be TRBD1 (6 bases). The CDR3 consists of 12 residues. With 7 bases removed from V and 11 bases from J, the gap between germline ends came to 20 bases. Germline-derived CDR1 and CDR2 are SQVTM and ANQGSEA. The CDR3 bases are TGCAGCGGCCAGGGGTCCTACAATGAGCAGTACTTC. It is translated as CSGQGSYNEQYF.

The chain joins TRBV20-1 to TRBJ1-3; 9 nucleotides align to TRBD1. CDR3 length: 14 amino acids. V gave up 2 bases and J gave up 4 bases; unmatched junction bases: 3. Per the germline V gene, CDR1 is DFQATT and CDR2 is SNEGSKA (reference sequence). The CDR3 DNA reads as TGCAGTGCTAGAAGGACAGGGGTCGGAAACACCATATATTTT. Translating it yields CSARRTGVGNTIYF.

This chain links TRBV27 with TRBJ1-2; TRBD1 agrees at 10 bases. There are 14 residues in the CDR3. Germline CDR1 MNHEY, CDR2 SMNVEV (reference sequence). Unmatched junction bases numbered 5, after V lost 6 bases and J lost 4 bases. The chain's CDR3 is CASRLRTGGYGYTF. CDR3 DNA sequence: TGTGCCAGCAGACTCAGGACAGGGGGCTATGGCTACACCTTC.

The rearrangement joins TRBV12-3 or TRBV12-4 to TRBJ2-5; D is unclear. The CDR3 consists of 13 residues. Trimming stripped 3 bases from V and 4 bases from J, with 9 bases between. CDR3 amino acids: CASSLFSGETQYF. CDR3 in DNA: TGTGCCAGCAGTTTGTTTTCGGGAGAGACCCAGTACTTC.

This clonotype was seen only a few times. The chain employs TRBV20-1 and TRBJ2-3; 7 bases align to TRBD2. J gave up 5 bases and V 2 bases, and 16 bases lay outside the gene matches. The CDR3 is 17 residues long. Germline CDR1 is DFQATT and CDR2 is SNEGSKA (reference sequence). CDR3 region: CSARTSVNVKLGDTQYF. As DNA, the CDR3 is TGCAGTGCTAGAACTAGCGTCAACGTCAAATTGGGAGATACGCAGTATTTT.

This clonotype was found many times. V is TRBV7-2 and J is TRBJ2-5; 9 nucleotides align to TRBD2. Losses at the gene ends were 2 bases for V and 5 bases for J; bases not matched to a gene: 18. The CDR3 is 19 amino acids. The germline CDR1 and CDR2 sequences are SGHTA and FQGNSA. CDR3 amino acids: CASSLRRVAGAPEGETQYF. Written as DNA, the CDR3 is TGTGCCAGCAGCTTAAGGAGGGTAGCGGGAGCCCCTGAGGGGGAGACCCAGTACTTC.

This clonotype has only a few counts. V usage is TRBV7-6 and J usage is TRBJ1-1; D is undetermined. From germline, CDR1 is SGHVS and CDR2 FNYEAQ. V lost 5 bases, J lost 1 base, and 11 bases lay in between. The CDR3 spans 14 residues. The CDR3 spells CASSPGRTNTEAFF. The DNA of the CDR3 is TGTGCCAGCAGCCCTGGGAGGACGAACACTGAAGCTTTCTTT.

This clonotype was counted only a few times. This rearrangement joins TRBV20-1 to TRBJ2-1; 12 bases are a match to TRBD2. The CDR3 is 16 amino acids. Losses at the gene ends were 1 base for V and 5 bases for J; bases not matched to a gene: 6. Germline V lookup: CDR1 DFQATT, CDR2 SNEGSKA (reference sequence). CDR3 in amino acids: CSARVPSGREDNEQFF. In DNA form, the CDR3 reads TGCAGTGCTAGAGTCCCTAGCGGGAGGGAAGACAATGAGCAGTTCTTC.

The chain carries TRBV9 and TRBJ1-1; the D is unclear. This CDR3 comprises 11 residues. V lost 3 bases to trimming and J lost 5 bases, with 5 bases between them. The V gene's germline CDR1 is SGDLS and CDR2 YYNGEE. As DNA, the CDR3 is TGTGCCAGCAGCGAACAGACTGAAGCTTTCTTT. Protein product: CASSEQTEAFF.

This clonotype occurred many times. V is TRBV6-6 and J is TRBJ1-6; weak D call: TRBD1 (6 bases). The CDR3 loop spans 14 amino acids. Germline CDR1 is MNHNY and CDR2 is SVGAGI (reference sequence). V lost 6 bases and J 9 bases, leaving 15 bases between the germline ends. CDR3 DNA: TGTGCCAGCAGCTCTACAGGGCCACCTTCACCCCTCCACTTT. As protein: CASSSTGPPSPLHF.

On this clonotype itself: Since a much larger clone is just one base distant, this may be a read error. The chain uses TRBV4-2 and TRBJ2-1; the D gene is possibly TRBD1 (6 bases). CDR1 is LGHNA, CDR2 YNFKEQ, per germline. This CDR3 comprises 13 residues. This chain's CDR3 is CARSYSQGNEQFF. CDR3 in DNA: TGTGCCCGCAGCTACTCACAGGGAAATGAGCAGTTCTTC.

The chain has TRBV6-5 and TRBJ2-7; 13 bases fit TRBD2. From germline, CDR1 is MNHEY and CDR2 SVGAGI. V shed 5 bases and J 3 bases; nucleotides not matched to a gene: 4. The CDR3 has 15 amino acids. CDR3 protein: CASSEGLAGRYEQYF. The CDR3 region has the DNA TGTGCCAGCAGTGAGGGACTAGCGGGGCGCTACGAGCAGTACTTC.

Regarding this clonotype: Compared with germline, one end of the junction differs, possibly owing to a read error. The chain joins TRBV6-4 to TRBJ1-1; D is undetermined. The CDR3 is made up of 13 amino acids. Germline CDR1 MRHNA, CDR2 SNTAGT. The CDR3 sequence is CANSDSKNTEAFF. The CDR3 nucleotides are TGTGCCAACAGTGACTCGAAGAACACTGAAGCTTTCTTT.

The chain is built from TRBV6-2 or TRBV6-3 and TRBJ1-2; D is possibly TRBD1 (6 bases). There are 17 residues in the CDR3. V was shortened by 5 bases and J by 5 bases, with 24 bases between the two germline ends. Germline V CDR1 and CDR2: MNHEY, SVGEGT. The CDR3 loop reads CASSAPAQGPEAYGYTF. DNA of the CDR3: TGTGCCAGCAGTGCCCCGGCACAGGGACCAGAGGCTTATGGCTACACCTTC.

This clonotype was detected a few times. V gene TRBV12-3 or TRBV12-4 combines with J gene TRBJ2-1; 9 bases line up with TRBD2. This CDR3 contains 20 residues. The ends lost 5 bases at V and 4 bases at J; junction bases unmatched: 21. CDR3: CASSIGYRILSAGGYNEQFF. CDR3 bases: TGTGCCAGCAGTATAGGGTATAGAATCCTTTCGGCGGGGGGGTACAATGAGCAGTTCTTC.

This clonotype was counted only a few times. CDR3 residues: CASSDSMRGTQYF. The CDR3 DNA sequence: TGTGCCAGCAGTGACTCTATGCGGGGTACGCAGTATTTT. The V and J genes are TRBV6-4 and TRBJ2-3; D possibly corresponds to TRBD2 (6 bases). The CDR3 loop spans 13 amino acids. The germline V gene has CDR1 MRHNA and CDR2 SNTAGT. The ends were cut back, 0 bases at V and 8 bases at J, with 9 bases in the middle.

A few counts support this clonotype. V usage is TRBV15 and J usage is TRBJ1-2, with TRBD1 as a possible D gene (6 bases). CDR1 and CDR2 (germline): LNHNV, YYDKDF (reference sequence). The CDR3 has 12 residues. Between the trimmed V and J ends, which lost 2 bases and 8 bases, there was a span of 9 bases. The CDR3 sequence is CATSRQGHGYTF. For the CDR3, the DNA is TGTGCCACCAGCAGACAGGGGCACGGCTACACCTTC. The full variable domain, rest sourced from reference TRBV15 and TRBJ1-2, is DAMVIQNPRYQVTQFGKPVTLSCSQTLNHNVMYWYQQKSSQAPKLLFHYYDKDFNNEADTPDNFQSRRPNTSFCFLDIRSPGLGDTAMYLCATSRQGHGYTFGSGTRLTVV.

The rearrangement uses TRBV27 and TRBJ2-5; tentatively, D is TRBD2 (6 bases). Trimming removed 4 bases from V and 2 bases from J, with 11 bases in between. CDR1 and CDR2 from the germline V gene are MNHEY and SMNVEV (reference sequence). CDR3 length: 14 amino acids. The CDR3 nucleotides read TGTGCCAGCAGTTCCCGGAGGGATCAAGAGACCCAGTACTTC. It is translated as CASSSRRDQETQYF.

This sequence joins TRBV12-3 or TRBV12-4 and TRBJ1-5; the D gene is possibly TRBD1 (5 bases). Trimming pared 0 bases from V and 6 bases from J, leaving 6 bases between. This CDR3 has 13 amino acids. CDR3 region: CASSLAGVQPQHF. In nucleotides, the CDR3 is TGTGCCAGCAGTTTAGCAGGGGTTCAGCCCCAGCATTTT.

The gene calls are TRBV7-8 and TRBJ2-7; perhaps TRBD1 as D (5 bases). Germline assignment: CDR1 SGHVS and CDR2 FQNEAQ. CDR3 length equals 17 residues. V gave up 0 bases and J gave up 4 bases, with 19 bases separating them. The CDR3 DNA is TGTGCCAGCAGCTTAGCTAGCAGGGTCCAGGGCCGTTACGAGCAGTACTTC. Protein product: CASSLASRVQGRYEQYF.

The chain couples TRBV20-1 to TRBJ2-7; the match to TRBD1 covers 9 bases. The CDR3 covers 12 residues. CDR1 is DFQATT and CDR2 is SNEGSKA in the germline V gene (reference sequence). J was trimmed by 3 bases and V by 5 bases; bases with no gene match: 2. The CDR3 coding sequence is TGCAGTGCTGGGGGACAGGGCTACGAGCAGTACTTC. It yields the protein CSAGGQGYEQYF.